Each of the 29 T cell receptor beta chains below was sequenced from the same sample in a study of metastatic and nonmetastatic thyroid tumors. Each patient came to thyroid surgery without any prior treatment (of any kind). With MiXCR, TCRdb called clones anew from the PCR reads. The sample holds about 6,400 clones, 16% seen once. Sequencing was carried out using tumor tissue. The receptor set was obtained from a male donor with papillary thyroid cancer or a benign thyroid nodule (not recorded which). Some clones in this sample may be carry-over from other donors' samples.

Judged by abundance, this clone is medium-sized. V is TRBV5-1 and J is TRBJ2-5, with TRBD2 matching over 8 bases. The germline CDR1 and CDR2 sequences are SGHRS and YFSETQ. The CDR3 consists of 18 residues. J lost 5 bases, V lost 1 base, and 16 bases had no gene match. The CDR3 nucleotides read TGCGCCAGCAGCTTGAGGGGACGGAGCGGGAGCGGATGGGAGACCCAGTACTTC. Protein sequence: CASSLRGRSGSGWETQYF.

The chain is built from TRBV20-1 and TRBJ2-5, with 7 bases aligning to TRBD1. Germline CDR1 and CDR2: DFQATT and SNEGSKA (reference sequence). The length of the CDR3 is 13 residues. With V trimmed by 6 bases and J by 4 bases, 8 bases remained unmatched. The chain's CDR3 is CSAPGGDGETQYF. The CDR3 coding sequence is TGCAGTGCCCCAGGGGGAGATGGAGAGACCCAGTACTTC.

This rearrangement joins TRBV11-2 to TRBJ2-5; 9 bases line up with TRBD2. CDR1 and CDR2 from the germline V gene are SGHAT and FQNNGV. This CDR3 region has 16 residues. The V and J ends lost 5 bases and 2 bases, in that order; junction bases with no gene match: 9. CDR3 nucleotides: TGTGCCAGCAGCCCATTGGCGGGGGGGCGGCAAGAGACCCAGTACTTC. Translation: CASSPLAGGRQETQYF.

The chain carries TRBV28 and TRBJ2-1; no clear D. CDR1 is MDHEN and CDR2 is SYDVKM in the germline V gene. The ends were cut back, 2 bases at V and 7 bases at J, with 6 bases in the middle. CDR3 size: 12 residues. CDR3 DNA: TGTGCCAGCAGTTTACAAGAAAATGAGCAGTTCTTC. It encodes CASSLQENEQFF.

Note on this clone: Its ends do not fully match the called genes, so a read error is possible. This CDR3 is CSAQNFGASSPLRF. In DNA, the CDR3 is TGTAGTGCCCAAAATTTTGGGGCATCTTCACCCCTCCGCTTT. This chain joins TRBV20-1 and TRBJ1-6, with D possibly matching TRBD1 (5 bases). This CDR3 has 14 residues. The germline CDR1 and CDR2 sequences are DFQATT and SNEGSKA (reference sequence).

By sample share, this clone is medium-sized (0.01 to 0.1%). The chain has TRBV20-1 and TRBJ1-6; D is undetermined. The CDR3 has 15 amino acids. The V and J ends lost 0 bases and 7 bases respectively, with 13 bases between them. Germline CDR1 and CDR2: DFQATT and SNEGSKA (reference sequence). CDR3: CSARDQEGLNSPLHF. In nucleotides, the CDR3 is TGCAGTGCTAGAGATCAAGAGGGTCTGAATTCACCCCTCCACTTT.

The chain uses TRBV6-6 and TRBJ2-7; 7 bases line up with TRBD2. V was clipped by 0 bases and J by 3 bases; unmatched bases: 14. The CDR3 contains 18 residues. The germline V gene has CDR1 MNHNY and CDR2 SVGAGI (reference sequence). In DNA, the CDR3 is TGTGCCAGCAGTTACTCGTTTCTAGCGGAGACTTCGGACTACGAGCAGTACTTC. Translated, it gives CASSYSFLAETSDYEQYF.

This clone showed up just a few times. J is TRBJ2-1 and V is TRBV2; D is ambiguous. Looked up from germline, CDR1 is SNHLY and CDR2 is FYNNEI. The CDR3 runs 12 residues. V lost 2 bases to trimming and J lost 14 bases, with 13 bases between them. CDR3 sequence reads: CASSEKAEVEFF. CDR3 nucleotide sequence: TGTGCCAGCAGTGAAAAAGCAGAGGTGGAGTTCTTC.

Judged by abundance, this clone is medium-sized. V gene TRBV20-1 combines with J gene TRBJ2-1; D may be TRBD1 or TRBD2 (5 bases each). This CDR3 has 12 amino acids. Germline V gene lookup returns CDR1 DFQATT and CDR2 SNEGSKA (reference sequence). V dropped 3 bases and J dropped 4 bases, with 7 bases sitting between them. The CDR3 protein is CSASWGYNEQFF. As DNA, the CDR3 is TGCAGTGCTAGTTGGGGGTACAATGAGCAGTTCTTC.

This clone ranks as medium-sized. The V and J genes are TRBV20-1 and TRBJ2-1, with 8 bases aligning to TRBD1. Losses at the gene ends were 5 bases for V and 3 bases for J; bases not matched to a gene: 12. CDR3 size: 16 residues. Germline assignment: CDR1 DFQATT and CDR2 SNEGSKA (reference sequence). The CDR3 region has the DNA TGCAGTGCTGAAAGCGGGTACAGGGGGTTCTACAATGAGCAGTTCTTC. It encodes CSAESGYRGFYNEQFF.

This clone has more than one count but fewer than ten. This sequence joins TRBV20-1 and TRBJ1-1, with TRBD1 identical over 7 bases. Trimming took 6 bases from V and 6 from J; bases not matched to a gene: 10. This CDR3 comprises 13 residues. CDR1 and CDR2 from the germline V gene are DFQATT and SNEGSKA (reference sequence). The CDR3 coding sequence is TGCAGTGCCAATCACAGGGGTTTCGCTGAAGCTTTCTTT. It codes for CSANHRGFAEAFF.

This clone was recorded many times. This sequence joins TRBV4-2 and TRBJ2-7; maybe TRBD1 (6 bases). This CDR3 contains 15 residues. Trimming cost V 0 bases and J 6 bases, with 15 bases left between them. The germline V gene encodes CDR1 LGHNA and CDR2 YNFKEQ. CDR3 amino acids: CASSQDFRTVTEQYF. The CDR3 nucleotides read TGTGCCAGCAGCCAAGATTTTCGGACAGTAACCGAGCAGTACTTC.

Relative to its sample, this clone is medium-sized (0.01 to 0.1%). The rearrangement links TRBV19 to TRBJ1-1; D is unclear. This CDR3 spans 18 amino acids. Germline CDR1 reads LNHDA; CDR2 reads SQIVND (reference sequence). V gave up 2 bases and J gave up 1 base, with 20 bases separating them. The CDR3 sequence is CASSISRAGFGANTEAFF. The DNA for the CDR3 is TGTGCCAGTAGTATATCGAGGGCCGGCTTCGGAGCGAACACTGAAGCTTTCTTT.

This clone was observed a few times. The chain carries TRBV19 and TRBJ1-5; D perhaps matches TRBD1 (6 bases). V was pared by 7 bases and J by 4 bases, with 14 bases between. The CDR3 covers 14 residues. CDR1 is LNHDA, CDR2 SQIVND, per germline (reference sequence). The CDR3 protein is CASKGGVGNQPQHF. The CDR3, as DNA: TGTGCCAGTAAGGGGGGGGTCGGGAATCAGCCCCAGCATTTT.

This clone was detected many times. This chain joins TRBV3-1 and TRBJ2-7, with D possibly TRBD2 on 5 matching bases. Germline V CDR1 and CDR2: LGHDT, YNNKEL (reference sequence). The length of the CDR3 is 16 residues. V lost 0 bases and J lost 7, with 19 bases in between. CDR3 nucleotides: TGTGCCAGCAGCCAAGATGGGTTTGGGGAGTCACAGGAGCAGTACTTC. It translates to CASSQDGFGESQEQYF.

By share, this clone counts as medium-sized. The genes are TRBV4-1 and TRBJ2-3; TRBD2 matches at 8 bases. Germline V CDR1 and CDR2: MGHRA, YSYEKL. This CDR3 region has 18 residues. The J segment lost 0 bases and the V segment lost 0 bases, leaving 8 bases of the junction unmatched. Here the CDR3 DNA reads TGCGCCAGCAGCCAAGATACTAGCGGAGCTCCTAGCACAGATACGCAGTATTTT. The encoded protein is CASSQDTSGAPSTDTQYF.

By share, this clone counts as medium-sized. The V and J genes are TRBV19 and TRBJ2-3; TRBD2 aligns across 9 bases. Germline CDR1 is LNHDA and CDR2 is SQIVND (reference sequence). This CDR3 is 15 amino acids long. V trimming: 2 bases; J trimming: 6 bases; junction bases outside the gene matches: 6. Written as DNA, the CDR3 is TGTGCCAGTAGTATATTAGCGGGAGTTTCCGATACGCAGTATTTT. Encoded protein: CASSILAGVSDTQYF. Using reference TRBV19 and TRBJ2-3 for the parts outside the CDR3, the full variable domain is DGGITQSPKYLFRKEGQNVTLSCEQNLNHDAMYWYRQDPGQGLRLIYYSQIVNDFQKGDIAEGYSVSREKKESFPLTVTSAQKNPTAFYLCASSILAGVSDTQYFGPGTRLTVL.

As for this clone: Germline is not matched at one junction end, which may reflect a read error. This same CDR3 is encoded by further DNA sequences in the sample. The J gene is TRBJ1-2, the V gene TRBV29-1, with D hard to call. Germline V gene sequence: CDR1 SQVTM, CDR2 ANQGSEA. The CDR3 contains 12 residues. The CDR3, as DNA: TGCAGCGCACGGGGAAATCTGTATGGCTACACATTC. It is translated as CSARGNLYGYTF.

The chain is built from TRBV28 and TRBJ2-7; D remains unclear. The germline V gene has CDR1 MDHEN and CDR2 SYDVKM. This CDR3 has 13 residues. Trimming took 1 base from V and 3 from J, leaving 7 bases between them. The CDR3 here is CASSLSSNYEQYF. CDR3 in DNA: TGTGCCAGCAGTTTATCTAGTAACTACGAGCAGTACTTC. The full variable domain, completed using reference TRBV28 and TRBJ2-7, is DVKVTQSSRYLVKRTGEKVFLECVQDMDHENMFWYRQDPGLGLRLIYFSYDVKMKEKGDIPEGYSVSREKKERFSLILESASTNQTSMYLCASSLSSNYEQYFGPGTRLTVT.

This clone was seen a handful of times. This chain connects TRBV19 to TRBJ1-1; D is uncertain. The CDR3 length is 13 residues. Per the germline V gene, CDR1 is LNHDA and CDR2 is SQIVND (reference sequence). V lost 3 bases, J lost 1 base, and 6 bases lay in between. This CDR3 is CASSMRPNTEAFF. In DNA, the CDR3 is TGTGCCAGTAGTATGAGGCCGAACACTGAAGCTTTCTTT.

The chain couples TRBV27 to TRBJ2-7; unclear D gene. The CDR3 contains 14 residues. V lost 6 bases and J lost 0, with 12 bases in between. The germline CDR1 and CDR2 sequences are MNHEY and SMNVEV (reference sequence). The CDR3 DNA follows: TGTGCCAGCAGGTTGACAAGCAACTCCTACGAGCAGTACTTC. This sequence encodes CASRLTSNSYEQYF.

This clone was detected many times. The chain carries TRBV19 and TRBJ2-1; 11 bases agree with TRBD2. From germline, CDR1 is LNHDA and CDR2 SQIVND (reference sequence). The CDR3 extends over 19 amino acids. J gave up 7 bases and V 3 bases, and 17 bases lay outside the gene matches. The CDR3 is CASSITLAGGPREWNEQFF. CDR3 in DNA: TGTGCCAGTAGTATTACGTTAGCGGGAGGGCCGAGGGAGTGGAATGAGCAGTTCTTC.

Within the sample, this clone is medium-sized. CDR3 nucleotide sequence: TGTGCCAGCAGTGGGACAGCCTACGAGCAGTACTTC. This encodes CASSGTAYEQYF. The V call is TRBV12-3 or TRBV12-4, the J call TRBJ2-7; 7 bases fit TRBD1. This CDR3 region has 12 residues. Unmatched junction bases numbered 0, after V lost 5 bases and J lost 2 bases.

This clone was recorded at least ten times. The V and J genes are TRBV7-9 and TRBJ2-5; 8 nucleotides agree with TRBD2. CDR1 SEHNR and CDR2 FQNEAQ come from the germline V gene (reference sequence). The CDR3 covers 16 residues. J was trimmed by 5 bases and V by 1 base; bases with no gene match: 9. The CDR3 region has the DNA TGTGCCAGCAGCTTAGGATCGGGGGGGTACTTTGAGACCCAGTACTTC. It is translated as CASSLGSGGYFETQYF.

This clone showed up many times. Other nucleotide sequences from this sample produce the same CDR3. The V call is TRBV27, the J call TRBJ1-6, with a tentative D call TRBD1 (6 bases). This CDR3 has 17 residues. V lost 3 bases and J lost 4, with 16 bases in between. Germline loops: CDR1 MNHEY, CDR2 SMNVEV (reference sequence). The CDR3 loop reads CASSFTGGRWYNSPLHF. The CDR3 nucleotides read TGTGCCAGCAGTTTCACGGGGGGCCGATGGTATAATTCACCCCTCCACTTT.

This clone is medium-sized within its sample. The chain carries TRBV19 and TRBJ1-2; no clear D gene. This CDR3 has 11 residues. Trimming shortened V by 5 bases and J by 2 bases, and 3 bases separated the two germline ends. CDR1 is LNHDA, CDR2 SQIVND, per germline (reference sequence). CDR3 sequence: CASSYNYGYTF. The CDR3 bases are TGTGCCAGTAGTTACAACTATGGCTACACCTTC.

This clone was seen a handful of times. The rearrangement links TRBV12-3 or TRBV12-4 to TRBJ2-1; 10 bases align to TRBD1. Unmatched junction bases numbered 4, after V lost 1 base and J lost 4 bases. This CDR3 is 16 amino acids long. The CDR3 spells CASSLGQGASYNEQFF. The CDR3 DNA reads as TGTGCCAGCAGTTTAGGACAGGGGGCCTCTTACAATGAGCAGTTCTTC.

The table lists this clone with a few counts. The rearrangement links TRBV28 to TRBJ2-7; 8 nucleotides align to TRBD2. CDR1 is MDHEN and CDR2 is SYDVKM in the germline V gene. The CDR3 has 16 amino acids. Trimming at V came to 5 bases and at J to 0 bases, leaving 9 bases not matched to a gene. CDR3 sequence: CASSPLTSGYSYEQYF. CDR3 nucleotides: TGTGCCAGCAGTCCCTTAACTAGCGGATACTCCTACGAGCAGTACTTC.

This clone is medium-sized in the sample. V usage is TRBV6-1 and J usage is TRBJ2-3; possible D gene TRBD1, 6 bases. With 6 bases removed from V and 0 bases from J, the gap between germline ends came to 13 bases. CDR1 and CDR2 from the germline V gene are MNHNS and SASEGT. CDR3 length: 15 amino acids. This CDR3 is CASSNTGTSTDTQYF. DNA of the CDR3: TGTGCCAGCAGCAACACCGGGACAAGCACAGATACGCAGTATTTT.